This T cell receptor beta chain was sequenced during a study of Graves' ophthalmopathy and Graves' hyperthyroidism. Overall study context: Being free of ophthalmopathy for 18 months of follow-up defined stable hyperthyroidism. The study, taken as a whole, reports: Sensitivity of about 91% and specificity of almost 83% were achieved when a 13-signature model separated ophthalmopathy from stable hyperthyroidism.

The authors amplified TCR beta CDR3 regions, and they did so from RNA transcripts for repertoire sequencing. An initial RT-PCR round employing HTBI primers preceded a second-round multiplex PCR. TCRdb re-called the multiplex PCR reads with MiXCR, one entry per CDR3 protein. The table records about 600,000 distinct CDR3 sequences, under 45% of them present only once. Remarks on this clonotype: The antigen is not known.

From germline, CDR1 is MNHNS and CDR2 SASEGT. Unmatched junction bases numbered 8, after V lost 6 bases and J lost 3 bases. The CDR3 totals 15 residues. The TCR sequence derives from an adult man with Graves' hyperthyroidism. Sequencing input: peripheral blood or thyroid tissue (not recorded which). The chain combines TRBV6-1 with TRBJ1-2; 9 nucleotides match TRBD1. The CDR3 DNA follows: TGTGCCAGCAGCCTACAGGGGGCCTCGGACTATGGCTACACCTTC. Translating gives CASSLQGASDYGYTF.